Sequencing of this T cell receptor (beta chain) was carried out in a study of T cell responses to AZD1222 COVID-19 vaccine (dated by TCRdb to the early 2020s). For context, the study as a whole: AZD1222 recipients given second doses at about 4 weeks or at about 12 weeks were pooled, since spike-specific TCR depth and breadth were not found to differ between the two schedules. A total of under 250 trial participants underwent TCR sequencing, of whom some 200 had received two doses of AZD1222 and some 26 had received two doses of the MenACWY control vaccine. Enrollment into the trials was organized by age into subgroups of 18-55, 56-69 and 70-plus years, and those subgroups contained approximately 160, 26 and 62 TCR-sequenced participants, respectively.

Inclusive of the bounding cysteine and phenylalanine, the CDR3 is 12 residues long. Of the read, only the CDR3 DNA is kept; its 36 bases are in frame from base 1. Trimming takes 5 bases from V and 0 bases from J, and the germline ends sit 5 bases apart. The germline V gene specifies SGHNT as CDR1 and YENEEA as CDR2. General conclusions and limits of the study: Only five to seven AZD1222 recipients were SARS-CoV-2 seropositive at baseline, limiting conclusions about previously exposed vaccinees. Spike-specific TCR breadth and depth rose significantly after two AZD1222 doses compared with day 0 and with MenACWY recipients. Nearly half of unique spike-specific TCRs reportedly recognized epitopes outside regions mutated in the B.1.351 and B.1.1.7 variants. The vaccine-associated CD4 TCRs covered the entire spike protein, and the dominant responses fell in regions 160-218 and 743-854. No day 14 peak-response samples were available, so repertoires were characterized only after the peak T cell response. In the small 56-69-year group, the increase in depth fell short of significance, most likely because of low power. Participants were mostly white British and included more females than males, and it was suggested by the authors that clonal diversity may have been underestimated.

Comments on this clone: There is no known antigen for this receptor. No much larger clonotype is one base removed from it; base qualities were not supplied. In the same sample, other DNA sequences code for this CDR3.

According to the study, the label for this sample's time point signals: baseline before first vaccination. Vaccinee samples came from UK trials COV001 and COV002, including a single-blind randomized controlled phase 2/3 trial of AZD1222 (ChAdOx1 nCoV-19) in healthy adults. For TCRbeta chain sequencing, PBMC samples were collected from trial participants at day 0 and at day 28 after the second dose. The CDR3 regions of human TCRbeta chains were subjected to immunosequencing. Processing in the source paper ran as follows. TCRs in the repertoires were compared against a reference library of SARS-CoV-2-specific TCRs that had been generated with the MIRA antigen-specificity platform. Breadth meant the fraction of unique TCRs that were SARS-CoV-2-associated, whereas depth meant the fraction of total T cells that were SARS-CoV-2-associated. Using the MIRA data, every spike-specific TCR was mapped to the spike region that the TCR reacted to and assigned to either a CD4 or a CD8 class. Log10-transformed breadth and depth values were compared by one-way ANOVA with Sidak's multiple comparisons tests. TCRdb took over this immuneACCESS table, retaining in-frame rearrangements with V and J assigned. Such tables are incomplete; in checked studies, under half of the missing clones stem from an unresolved V gene, and the remainder is unexplained. V and J calls and clone size are those listed in that table; D and trimming were worked out from the DNA. The sample includes approximately 110,000 clones, with about 92% observed a single time. The ten largest clones add up to approximately 1.2% of the sample.

The chain uses TRBV11-3 and TRBJ2-7, with an unclear D gene assignment. This clonotype was obtained from an adult in good health. Sequenced here: peripheral blood, sampled on day 0 of AZD1222 vaccination. The encoded CDR3 is CASSHGSYEQYF. In nucleotides, the sequence is TGTGCCAGCAGCCATGGCTCCTACGAGCAGTACTTC.